Reported below is one TCR beta chain. The antigen is not known. This entry is derived from a study of beta chain features in type 1 diabetes. Study results and limitations: Amplification by PCR could prefer shorter templates, with the same effect in patients and controls. Shorter TCRB CDR3s, moderately but significantly so, were found in Type 1 diabetes patients in all four CD4+ subsets. Fewer insertions but more deletions were seen at VDJ junctions in type 1 diabetes patients.

Germline V CDR1 and CDR2: MGHDK, SYGVNS. This CDR3 contains 11 residues. V gave up 3 bases and J gave up 8 bases, with 5 bases separating them. Every isolated RNA sample was fully reverse transcribed, so sequencing captured expressed TCRB transcripts. Repertoires were generated with immunoSEQ multiplex PCR, while TCRdb's copy carries only in-frame clones and drops some. The sample has roughly 700,000 clones, about an eighth seen once. The J gene is TRBJ1-3, the V gene TRBV25-1; no clear D gene. Sequenced: naive CD4+ T cells from blood. The receptor was derived from a man younger than 35 with type 1 diabetes. CDR3 amino acids: CASSDRDTIYF. CDR3 coding DNA: TGTGCCAGCAGTGACCGAGACACCATATATTTT.